The clone carrying this TCR beta chain was counted ten times or more. This sample was included in a study of spatial heterogeneity in lung cancer. Each TCR cDNA molecule bore a unique molecular identifier. TCRdb analysed the 5' RACE reads with MiXCR anew, one entry per CDR3 protein. The profile covers under 85,000 distinct CDR3 sequences, with around 7.8% appearing a single time and 6.5% to 8.5% taken by the ten largest. The CDR3 loop spans 12 amino acids. Germline CDR1 SQVTM, CDR2 ANQGSEA. Deletions cut 3 bases from V and 0 bases from J, with 4 bases between. Regarding time point: sample taken at primary tumor resection. The study sequenced unsorted whole RNA from tumor, nontumor lung or frozen PBMC.

This TCR derives from a male donor with early-stage non-small cell lung cancer. Specimen: PBMCs, collected at surgery. The rearrangement links TRBV29-1 to TRBJ2-3; no definite D call. CDR3 DNA: TGCAGCGTTGACTTGAGCACAGATACGCAGTATTTT. Translated: CSVDLSTDTQYF.